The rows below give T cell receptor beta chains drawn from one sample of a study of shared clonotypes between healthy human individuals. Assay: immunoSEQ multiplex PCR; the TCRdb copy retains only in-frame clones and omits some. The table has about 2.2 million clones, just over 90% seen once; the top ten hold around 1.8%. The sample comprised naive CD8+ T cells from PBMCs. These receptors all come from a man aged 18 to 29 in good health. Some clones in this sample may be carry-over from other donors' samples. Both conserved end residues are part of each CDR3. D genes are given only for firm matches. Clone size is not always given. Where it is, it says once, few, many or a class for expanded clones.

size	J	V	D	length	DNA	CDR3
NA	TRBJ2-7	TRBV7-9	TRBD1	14	TGTGCCAGCAGCCTCCGGGACAGAGGAGACGAGCAGTACTTC	CASSLRDRGDEQYF
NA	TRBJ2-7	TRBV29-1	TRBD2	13	TGCAGCGTTGACGGGGGGTCGGCCTACGAGCAGTACTTC	CSVDGGSAYEQYF
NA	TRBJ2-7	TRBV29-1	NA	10	TGCAGCGTTCATTCAGGCGAGCAGTACTTC	CSVHSGEQYF
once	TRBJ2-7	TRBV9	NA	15	TGTGCCAGCAGCGTAGACCCCGGGACTGGCTACGAGCAGTACTTC	CASSVDPGTGYEQYF
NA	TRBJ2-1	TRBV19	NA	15	TGTGCCAGTAGCAGCAGCCTGAGCTCCTACAATGAGCAGTTCTTC	CASSSSLSSYNEQFF
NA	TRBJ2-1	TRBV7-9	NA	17	TGTGCCAGCAGCTTAAAGGGGGACCGCCGGAGGTACAATGAGCAGTTCTTC	CASSLKGDRRRYNEQFF
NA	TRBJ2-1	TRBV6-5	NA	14	TGTGCCAGCAGTTATGGGACTCCTTACAATGAGCAGTTCTTC	CASSYGTPYNEQFF
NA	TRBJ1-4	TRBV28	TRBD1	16	TGTGCCACCAGGGGGATGGGGAAGGGAGCTAATGAAAAACTGTTTTTT	CATRGMGKGANEKLFF
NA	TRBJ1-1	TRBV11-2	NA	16	TGTGCCAGCAGCCCGAGGGGGGGAGAAATGAACACTGAAGCTTTCTTT	CASSPRGGEMNTEAFF
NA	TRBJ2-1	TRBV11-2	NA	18	TGTGCCAGCAGCTTAGATCCCCCAGCTTTTAGCTCCTACAATGAGCAGTTCTTC	CASSLDPPAFSSYNEQFF
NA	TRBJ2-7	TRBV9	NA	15	TGTGCCAGCAGCGTAGGGTCGGACACATCCTACGAGCAGTACTTC	CASSVGSDTSYEQYF
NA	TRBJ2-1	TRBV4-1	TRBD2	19	TGCGCCAGCAGCCAAGAGGGGACAGGGCCGGGACTAGCGGGAGTGCCCGTTATCTTC	CASSQEGTGPGLAGVPVIF
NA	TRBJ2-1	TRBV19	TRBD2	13	TGTGCCAGTAGCGCGCGGGGGAACGATGAGCAGTTCTTC	CASSARGNDEQFF